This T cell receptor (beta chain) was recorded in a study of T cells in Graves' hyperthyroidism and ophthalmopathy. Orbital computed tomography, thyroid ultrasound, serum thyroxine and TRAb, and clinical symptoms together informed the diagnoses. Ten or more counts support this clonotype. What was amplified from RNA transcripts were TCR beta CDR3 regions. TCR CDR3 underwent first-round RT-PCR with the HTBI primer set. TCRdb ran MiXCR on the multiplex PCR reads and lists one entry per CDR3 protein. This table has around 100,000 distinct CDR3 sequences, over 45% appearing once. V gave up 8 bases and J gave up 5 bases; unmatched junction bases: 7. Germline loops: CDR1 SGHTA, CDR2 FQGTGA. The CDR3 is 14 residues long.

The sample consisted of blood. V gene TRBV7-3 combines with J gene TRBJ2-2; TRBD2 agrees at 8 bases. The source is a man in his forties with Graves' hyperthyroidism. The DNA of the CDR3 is TGTGCCAGCCGGTCTACTAGCGGTACCGGGGAGCTGTTTTTT. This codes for CASRSTSGTGELFF.